This T cell receptor (beta chain) came from a study of CD8+CD57+ T cells in acquired aplastic anemia. Study-level background: Mean DNA quantity obtained from sorted CD4+ and CD8+ cells was 3 to 3.5 ug. Study outcomes and limitations: The number of CD8+ CDR3 sequences shared by patients and controls was twenty-nine.

This clonotype was counted ten times or more. Its antigen is unknown. Previously, flow cytometry had revealed CD8+CD57+ cell expansion in the patients chosen for sequencing. Every one of the patients had aplastic anemia (severe, acquired). The blood sampling took place in patients who had so far received no therapy. The CDR3 loop spans 16 amino acids. CDR1 SGDLS and CDR2 YYNGEE come from the germline V gene. The V segment lost 0 bases and the J segment 1 base; nucleotides outside the gene matches: 5. Genomic DNA was employed as the template in profiling TCR beta VDJ and CDR3. MiXCR, run by TCRdb on the reads, gives a single entry per CDR3 protein. The sample gives 180,000 or so distinct CDR3 sequences, around 48% of which show up once; roughly 2% is in the top ten.

V is TRBV9 and J is TRBJ2-3, with 7 positions matching TRBD2. The sequenced material came from sorted CD4+, CD8+, or CD8+CD57+ T cells (not recorded which) from PBMCs. The sequence was collected from a human donor with aplastic anemia. CDR3 sequence: CASSVVSGLGTDTQYF. In nucleotides, the CDR3 is TGTGCCAGCAGCGTAGTTAGCGGGCTCGGCACAGATACGCAGTATTTT.